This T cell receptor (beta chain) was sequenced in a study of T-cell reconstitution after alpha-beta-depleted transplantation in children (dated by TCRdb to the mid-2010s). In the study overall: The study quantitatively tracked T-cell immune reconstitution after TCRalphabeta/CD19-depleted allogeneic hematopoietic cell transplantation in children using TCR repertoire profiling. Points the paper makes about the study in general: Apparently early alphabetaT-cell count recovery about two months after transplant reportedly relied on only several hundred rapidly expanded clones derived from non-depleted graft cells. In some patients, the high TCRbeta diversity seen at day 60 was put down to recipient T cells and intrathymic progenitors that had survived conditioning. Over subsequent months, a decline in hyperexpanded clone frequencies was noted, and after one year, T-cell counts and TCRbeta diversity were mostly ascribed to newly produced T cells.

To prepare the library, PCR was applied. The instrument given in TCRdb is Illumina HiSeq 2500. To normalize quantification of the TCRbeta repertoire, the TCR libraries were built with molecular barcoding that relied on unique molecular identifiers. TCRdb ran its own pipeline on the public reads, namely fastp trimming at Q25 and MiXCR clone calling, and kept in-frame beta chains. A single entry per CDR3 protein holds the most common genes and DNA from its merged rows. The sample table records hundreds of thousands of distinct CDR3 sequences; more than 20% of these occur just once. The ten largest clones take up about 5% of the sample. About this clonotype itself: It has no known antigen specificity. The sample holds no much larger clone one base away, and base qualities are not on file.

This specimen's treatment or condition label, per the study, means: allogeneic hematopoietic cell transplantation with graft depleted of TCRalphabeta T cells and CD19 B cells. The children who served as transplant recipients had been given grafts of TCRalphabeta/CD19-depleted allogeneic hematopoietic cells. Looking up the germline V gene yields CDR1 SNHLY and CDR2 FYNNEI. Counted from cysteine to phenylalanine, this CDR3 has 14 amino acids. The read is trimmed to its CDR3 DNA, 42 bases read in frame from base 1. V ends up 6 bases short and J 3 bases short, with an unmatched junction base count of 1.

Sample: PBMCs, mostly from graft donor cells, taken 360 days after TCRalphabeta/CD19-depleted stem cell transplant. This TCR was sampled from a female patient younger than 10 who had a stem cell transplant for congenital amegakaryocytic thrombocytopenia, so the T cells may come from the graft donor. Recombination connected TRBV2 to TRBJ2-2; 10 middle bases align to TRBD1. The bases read TGTGCCAGCAGGGACAGGGGGTACACCGGGGAGCTGTTTTTT. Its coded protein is CASRDRGYTGELFF.